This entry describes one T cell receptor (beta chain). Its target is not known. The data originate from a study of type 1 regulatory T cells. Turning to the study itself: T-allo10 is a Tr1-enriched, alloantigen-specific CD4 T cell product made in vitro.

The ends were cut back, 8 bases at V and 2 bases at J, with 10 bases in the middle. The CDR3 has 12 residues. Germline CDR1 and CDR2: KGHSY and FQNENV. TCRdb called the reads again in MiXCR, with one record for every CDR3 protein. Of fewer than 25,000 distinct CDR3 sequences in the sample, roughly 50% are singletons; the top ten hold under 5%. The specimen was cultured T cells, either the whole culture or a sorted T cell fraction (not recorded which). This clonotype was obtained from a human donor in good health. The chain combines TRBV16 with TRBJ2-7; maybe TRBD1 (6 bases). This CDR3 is CASGGQPYEQYF. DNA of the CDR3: TGTGCCAGCGGCGGACAGCCCTACGAGCAGTACTTC.